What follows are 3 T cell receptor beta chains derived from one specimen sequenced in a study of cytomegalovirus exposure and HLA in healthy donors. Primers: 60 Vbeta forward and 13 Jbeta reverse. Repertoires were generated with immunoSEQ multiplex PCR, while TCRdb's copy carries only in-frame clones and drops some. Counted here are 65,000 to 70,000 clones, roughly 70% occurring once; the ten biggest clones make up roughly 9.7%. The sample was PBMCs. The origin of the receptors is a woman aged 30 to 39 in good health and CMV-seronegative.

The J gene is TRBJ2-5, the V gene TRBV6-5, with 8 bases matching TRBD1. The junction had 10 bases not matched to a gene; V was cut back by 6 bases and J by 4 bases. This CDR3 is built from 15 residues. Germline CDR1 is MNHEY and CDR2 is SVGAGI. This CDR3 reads CASRKRDRPRETQYF. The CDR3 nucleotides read TGTGCCAGCAGAAAACGGGACAGGCCGCGAGAGACCCAGTACTTC.

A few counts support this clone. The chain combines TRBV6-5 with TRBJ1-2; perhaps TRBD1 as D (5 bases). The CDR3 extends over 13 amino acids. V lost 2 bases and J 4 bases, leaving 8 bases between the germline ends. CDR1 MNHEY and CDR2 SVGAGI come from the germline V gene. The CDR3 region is CASSYDRSYGYTF. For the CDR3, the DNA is TGTGCCAGCAGTTACGACAGATCCTATGGCTACACCTTC.

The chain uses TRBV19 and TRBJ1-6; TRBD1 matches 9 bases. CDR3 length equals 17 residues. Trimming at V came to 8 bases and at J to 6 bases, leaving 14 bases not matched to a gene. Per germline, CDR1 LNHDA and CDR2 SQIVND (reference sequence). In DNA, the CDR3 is TGTGCCAGTCGCCGAACGGACAGGGGCCTCTTTAATTCACCCCTCCACTTT. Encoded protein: CASRRTDRGLFNSPLHF.